These T cell receptor beta chains were read from a single sample in a study of identifying expanded T cells in peripheral blood. Only in-frame clones appear in the TCRdb table, and some are missing; sequencing was by immunoSEQ multiplex PCR. The sample lists about 100,000 clones; about 87% were seen once. Sequencing was done on a sample of blood. These receptors were collected from a person aged 18 to 75 in good health. CDR3s include the opening cysteine and the closing phenylalanine or tryptophan. The D gene is left open where the match is weak. Some rows have no size entry. The others give once, few or many, or a class for an expanded clone.

>-|TRBV6-5|TRBJ1-1|-
TGTGCCAGCAGAAACACTGAAGCTTTCTTT
CASRNTEAFF
>-|TRBV2|TRBJ1-2|-
TGTGCCAGCAGTGTTCTCAGTTCTAACTATGGCTACACCTTC
CASSVLSSNYGYTF
>once|TRBV13|TRBJ2-3|TRBD2
TGTGCCAGCAGCCTCAATGCGGGGGAAGATACGCAGTATTTT
CASSLNAGEDTQYF
>-|TRBV6-1|TRBJ2-3|-
TGTGCCAGCAGTGAACTGGTGCAACCAGATACGCAGTATTTT
CASSELVQPDTQYF
>-|TRBV7-9|TRBJ2-3|TRBD1
TGTGCCAGCAGCCAACAGGGGTTGGGCACAGATACGCAGTATTTT
CASSQQGLGTDTQYF
>-|TRBV18|TRBJ1-3|-
TGTGCCAGCTCACCATCAGCCCACGACACCATATATTTT
CASSPSAHDTIYF
>-|TRBV9|TRBJ1-1|-
TGTGCCAGCGCTTCGACAGGTTCGAACACTGAAGCTTTCTTT
CASASTGSNTEAFF
>-|TRBV27|TRBJ2-5|-
TGTGCCAGCAGTTTGTGGCCTCCCAATTCGGCGGCCCAAGAGACCCAGTACTTC
CASSLWPPNSAAQETQYF
>once|TRBV6-1|TRBJ2-1|-
TGTGCCAGCAGTGAAGTTTCGTCAAAACGGTATGAGCAGTTCTTC
CASSEVSSKRYEQFF
>-|TRBV5-1|TRBJ2-5|TRBD2
TGCGCCAGCAGCGAAGGGACTAGCGGGAGGGCCTTCCAAGAGACCCAGTACTTC
CASSEGTSGRAFQETQYF
>-|TRBV7-2|TRBJ2-1|TRBD2
TGTGCCAGCAGCCGAGGGACTAGCGGGGGTTTCAATGAGCAGTTCTTC
CASSRGTSGGFNEQFF
>-|TRBV11-2|TRBJ2-5|-
TGTGCCAGCAGCGCCCGGGACACGGCAGAGACCCAGTACTTC
CASSARDTAETQYF
>-|TRBV5-1|TRBJ1-2|-
TGCGCCAGCAGCCAGAAACCGACAGGCAAGCGAGGCTACACCTTC
CASSQKPTGKRGYTF
>-|TRBV29-1|TRBJ1-5|-
TGCAGCGTTGAAGCAGGGAGACAGCCCCAGCATTTT
CSVEAGRQPQHF
>-|TRBV6-5|TRBJ2-7|-
TGTGCCAGCAGTTACCAGGGCCCCTACGAGCAGTACTTC
CASSYQGPYEQYF
>once|TRBV15|TRBJ1-5|-
TGTGCCACCAGCAGTGAGGGTCCTAGGGAGGGGCTTGGTCAGCCCCAGCATTTT
CATSSEGPREGLGQPQHF
>-|TRBV28|TRBJ2-7|TRBD2
TGTGCCAGCAGTCGACAGCGGGAGATGGACTACGAGCAGTACTTC
CASSRQREMDYEQYF
>few|TRBV4-1|TRBJ1-5|-
TGCGCCAGCAGCCAAGATGGCAGGCGCAATCAGCCCCAGCATTTT
CASSQDGRRNQPQHF
>-|TRBV5-1|TRBJ1-4|TRBD1
TGCGCCAGCAGACCTACCGACAGGGGGAATGAAAAACTGTTTTTT
CASRPTDRGNEKLFF
>-|TRBV5-8|TRBJ2-1|-
TGTGCCAGCAGCTTCCGGGACCACTCCTACAATGAGCAGTTCTTC
CASSFRDHSYNEQFF
>-|TRBV2|TRBJ1-2|-
TGTGCCAGCAGTGGATCTCCCCCCGACTATGGCTACACCTTC
CASSGSPPDYGYTF
>few|TRBV18|TRBJ1-2|-
TGTGCCAGCTCACCAAGGGCCGAAAGCGATGGCTACACCTTC
CASSPRAESDGYTF